This T cell receptor (beta chain) was retrieved from a study of regulatory T cells in long-lasting Graves disease (dated by TCRdb to the early 2020s). Background for the entire study: Persistent Graves' disease was defined as persistently positive TSH receptor autoantibodies together with antithyroid drug treatment for over 5 years. The study was conducted in China and was registered as a clinical trial. A total of about 33 samples were covered by TCR sequencing, comprising roughly 13 persistent and 20 or so newly diagnosed Graves' disease patients. In the clinical cohort, patients with persistent Graves' disease had used antithyroid drugs for an average of roughly 10 years. Peripheral blood TCR sequencing and RNA sequencing compared persistent Graves' disease patients with newly diagnosed Graves' disease patients. Summary of the overall study and its limitations: Lower TCR Shannon entropy and fewer highly expanded clones were observed in persistent Graves' disease patients than in newly diagnosed patients, which suggested clonal expansion. Peripheral blood alone was examined, since thyroid tissue, which constituted the primary lesion, could not be accessed. Persistent disease showed preferential use of TRBV28, TRBJ1-2 and TRBJ2-5, whereas newly diagnosed disease favored TRBV20-1 and TRBJ2-1. The authors acknowledged the small sample size as a limitation that may reduce accuracy. Patients with persistent disease shared more public clonotypes (about 2,900) than newly diagnosed patients did (more than 900). Only the TCR beta chain was sequenced and analyzed.

The library relied on multiplex PCR. For sequencing, an Illumina HiSeq 4000 was employed. TCR beta libraries were built with iRepertoire HTBI primers and Arm-PCR amplification of CDR3 regions. Before sequencing, the PCR products underwent gel purification. Concerning the study's data processing: Gene usage analysis of CDR3 amino acid clonotypes relied on the approximately 60 TRBV and 14 TRBJ segments identified across samples. Filtered high-quality paired reads were merged into contigs using COPE and FqMerger. BLAST was used to align contigs to IMGT TRBV, TRBD and TRBJ reference genes, and CDR3 was defined according to IMGT. Clonotypes above 0.1% frequency were classified as highly expanded clones. Repertoire diversity was measured by Shannon entropy, and V-J evenness by the Gini coefficient. A clonotype was considered public if more than one individual shared it. TCRdb trimmed the raw reads at Q25, called clones with MiXCR and kept productive beta chains. Every CDR3 protein is listed once, alongside the most common genes and DNA of its rows. These V and J calls rely on TCRdb rather than the paper's analysis. Within this sample are almost 350,000 distinct CDR3 sequences, with roughly a fifth of them counted one time only. The ten most abundant clones make up roughly 29% of the sample.

This clonotype occurred many times. The antigen this receptor binds is unknown. Base qualities are not provided; no much larger clone lies one nucleotide away. The time point label on this specimen signifies: persistent/refractory GD, antithyroid drugs over 5 years with positive TRAb. For both TCR sequencing and RNA sequencing, RNA was extracted from PBMCs in TRIzol. Graves' disease was diagnosed according to American Thyroid Association guidelines. Patients were recruited from an endocrinology department in Xi'an, China. Each patient gave 8.5 to 9.5 milliliters of peripheral blood, collected in an EDTA anticoagulant tube. Ficoll Paque Plus density gradient separation was used to isolate PBMCs, and no further T cell sorting was done. RNA quality was checked with an Agilent 2100 Bioanalyzer and agarose gel, and concentration with a NanoDrop 2000. A distance of 16 bases separates the germline ends of V and J, which lose 1 base and 4 bases respectively. Taken from cysteine to phenylalanine, the CDR3 has 16 residues. Only the CDR3 part of the read is kept: 48 bases, read in frame from the first base. CDR1 and CDR2 are drawn from the germline V gene (reference sequence): LGHDT, YNNKEL.

The source was peripheral blood mononuclear cells (PBMCs), collected when the disease was refractory, from a patient treated with antithyroid drugs. The clonotype was recovered from a female donor with Graves disease. Rearrangement joined TRBV3-1 to TRBJ1-2; a weak D assignment points to TRBD1 (6 bases agree). The CDR3 is CASSQVGGGPTYGYTF. The nucleotides read TGTGCCAGCAGCCAAGTAGGGGGGGGTCCCACCTATGGCTACACCTTC.